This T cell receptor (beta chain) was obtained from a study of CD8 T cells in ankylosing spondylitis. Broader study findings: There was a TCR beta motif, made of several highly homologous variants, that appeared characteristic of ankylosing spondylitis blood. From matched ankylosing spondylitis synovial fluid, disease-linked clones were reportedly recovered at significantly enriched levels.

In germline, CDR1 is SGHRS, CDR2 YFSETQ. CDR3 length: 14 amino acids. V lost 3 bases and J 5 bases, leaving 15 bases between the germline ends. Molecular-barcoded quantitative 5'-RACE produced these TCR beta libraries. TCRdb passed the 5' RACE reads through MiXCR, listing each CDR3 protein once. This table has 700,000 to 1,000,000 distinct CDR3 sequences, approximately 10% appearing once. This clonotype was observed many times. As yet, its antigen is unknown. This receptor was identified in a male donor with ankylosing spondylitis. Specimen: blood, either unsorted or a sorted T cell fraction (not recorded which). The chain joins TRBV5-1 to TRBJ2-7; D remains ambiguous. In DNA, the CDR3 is TGCGCCAGCAGCTCCGACAACTTTGAGCACGAGCAGTACTTC. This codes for CASSSDNFEHEQYF.